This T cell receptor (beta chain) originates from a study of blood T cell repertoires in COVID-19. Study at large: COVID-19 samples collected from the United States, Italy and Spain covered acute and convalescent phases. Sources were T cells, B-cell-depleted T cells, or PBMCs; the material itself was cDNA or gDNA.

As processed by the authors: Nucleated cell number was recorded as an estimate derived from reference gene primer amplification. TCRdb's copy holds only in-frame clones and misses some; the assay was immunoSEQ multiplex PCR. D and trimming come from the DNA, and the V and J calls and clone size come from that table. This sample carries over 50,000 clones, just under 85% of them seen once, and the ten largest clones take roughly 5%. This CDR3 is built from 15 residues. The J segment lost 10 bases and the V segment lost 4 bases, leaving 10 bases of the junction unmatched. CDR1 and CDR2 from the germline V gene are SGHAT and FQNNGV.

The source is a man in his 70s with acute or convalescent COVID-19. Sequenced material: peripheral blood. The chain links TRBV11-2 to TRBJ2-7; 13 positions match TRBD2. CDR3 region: CASSSRTSGGPHQYF. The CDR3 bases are TGTGCCAGCAGCTCCCGGACTAGCGGGGGCCCCCACCAGTACTTC.